Here is one T cell receptor (beta chain) with its context. The antigen remains undetermined. This specimen belongs to a study of lymphopenia after photon versus proton radiotherapy. Some clones are missing from TCRdb's copy, which holds only in-frame ones; the method was immunoSEQ multiplex PCR. The data contain 60,000 to 75,000 clones, about 86% of them seen just once; the ten biggest clones take up roughly 2.1%. The CDR3 spans 12 residues. Trimming at V came to 7 bases and at J to 3 bases, leaving 3 bases not matched to a gene. Germline lookup yields CDR1 SGHNT and CDR2 YYREEE (reference sequence). Findings of the study overall: Better survival with proton therapy was suggested as possible, not demonstrated. Under photons, naive T cells and diversity fell while effector/memory populations rose. Oligoclonal CD8+ Temra expansion after nadir drove photon patients' diversity drop.

The specimen comprised peripheral blood, sampled from a patient treated with photon-based radiotherapy. The receptor was derived from a man aged 35 to 55 with gastric cancer. The chain carries TRBV5-4 and TRBJ2-5, with 7 bases matching TRBD1. This CDR3 is CASQDREETQYF. The CDR3 DNA follows: TGTGCCAGCCAAGACAGGGAAGAGACCCAGTACTTC.